This entry lists 23 T cell receptor beta chains sequenced from one sample in a study of T-cell memory formation after mild COVID-19. TCRdb re-called the 5' RACE reads with MiXCR, one entry per CDR3 protein. The table has roughly 170,000 distinct CDR3 sequences, about 18% seen once. Sequenced input: PBMCs or a T cell subset sorted from them (not recorded which). These receptors came from a man aged 18 to 29 who had mild COVID-19 (a few samples of this study predate the infection). Cell type and time point are not known.

This clonotype showed up just a few times. The junction shows a germline mismatch at one end, possibly a read error. This sequence joins TRBV7-7 and TRBJ2-2; D uncertain. Germline-derived CDR1 and CDR2 are SSHAT and FNYEAQ (reference sequence). CDR3 size: 16 residues. CDR3 protein: CASSRNLPGNTGELFF. For the CDR3, the DNA is TGTGCTAGCAGCCGAAACCTTCCAGGGAACACCGGGGAGCTGTTTTTT.

The CDR3 nucleotides read TGCGCCAGCAGCTTGGCCGGCGGGTATAGCACAGATACGCAGTATTTT. Translation gives CASSLAGGYSTDTQYF. The rearrangement joins TRBV5-1 to TRBJ2-3; D might be TRBD2 (5 bases). CDR1 is SGHRS, CDR2 YFSETQ, per germline. CDR3 length: 16 amino acids. Trimming shortened V by 0 bases and J by 0 bases, and 11 bases separated the two germline ends.

This clonotype turned up a few times. V gene TRBV5-1 combines with J gene TRBJ2-5, with a tentative D call TRBD1 (8 bases). The V gene's germline CDR1 is SGHRS and CDR2 YFSETQ. This CDR3 is built from 15 residues. V was shortened by 3 bases and J by 4 bases, with 16 bases between the two germline ends. Here the CDR3 DNA reads TGCGCCAGCAGCTGGAGACAGGGGAGGGGAGAGACCCAGTACTTC. It yields the protein CASSWRQGRGETQYF. Looking up the rest from reference TRBV5-1 and TRBJ2-5 gives the full variable domain: KAGVTQTPRYLIKTRGQQVTLSCSPISGHRSVSWYQQTPGQGLQFLFEYFSETQRNKGNFPGRFSGRQFSNSRSEMNVSTLELGDSALYLCASSWRQGRGETQYFGPGTRLLVL.

J is TRBJ1-1 and V is TRBV4-3; D unclear. Trimming took 0 bases from V and 1 from J, leaving 9 bases between them. CDR1 and CDR2 from the germline V gene are LGHNA and YSLEER. The CDR3 is 15 amino acids. The CDR3 is CASSQDPGANTEAFF. CDR3 coding DNA: TGCGCCAGCAGCCAAGATCCGGGCGCGAACACTGAAGCTTTCTTT.

This clonotype was picked up a small number of times. The chain recombines TRBV6-6 with TRBJ2-3; the match to TRBD1 covers 7 bases. The germline V gene has CDR1 MNHNY and CDR2 SVGAGI (reference sequence). The V gene end was trimmed by 6 bases and the J gene end by 3 bases; junction bases not matched to a gene: 6. The CDR3 is 14 amino acids. CDR3 region: CASRRTGGTDTQYF. CDR3 nucleotides: TGTGCCAGCAGGCGGACAGGAGGAACAGATACGCAGTATTTT.

The chain recombines TRBV12-3 or TRBV12-4 with TRBJ1-1; D ambiguous. This CDR3 is built from 14 residues. V lost 3 bases and J 1 base, leaving 9 bases between the germline ends. CDR3 protein: CASSFSSGNTEAFF. The DNA of the CDR3 is TGTGCCAGCAGTTTCTCTTCAGGGAACACTGAAGCTTTCTTT.

This clonotype was detected only a few times. CDR3 loop: CASSYSTFSYEQYF. The CDR3 DNA reads TGTGCCAGCAGTTACTCGACATTTAGCTACGAGCAGTACTTC. The V and J genes are TRBV6-6 and TRBJ2-7; D not resolved. Germline V gene sequence: CDR1 MNHNY, CDR2 SVGAGI (reference sequence). Deletions cut 0 bases from V and 3 bases from J, with 9 bases between. CDR3 size: 14 residues.

This clonotype has only a few counts. CDR3 residues: CSVGGLRLRPEAFF. DNA for the CDR3: TGCAGCGTTGGGGGTTTGCGGTTACGTCCTGAAGCTTTCTTT. The gene calls are TRBV29-1 and TRBJ1-1; D is unclear. Germline CDR1 and CDR2: SQVTM and ANQGSEA. The ends were cut back, 4 bases at V and 6 bases at J, with 18 bases in the middle. The CDR3 loop spans 14 amino acids. Full variable domain (rest looked up from reference TRBV29-1 and TRBJ1-1): SAVISQKPSRDICQRGTSLTIQCQVDSQVTMMFWYRQQPGQSLTLIATANQGSEATYESGFVIDKFPISRPNLTFSTLTVSNMSPEDSSIYLCSVGGLRLRPEAFFGQGTRLTVV.

This sequence joins TRBV19 and TRBJ1-1, with D hard to call. The CDR3 is made up of 11 amino acids. Germline CDR1 reads LNHDA; CDR2 reads SQIVND (reference sequence). V lost 8 bases to trimming and J lost 1 base, with 5 bases between them. The CDR3: CASEENTEAFF. DNA for the CDR3: TGTGCCAGTGAGGAGAACACTGAAGCTTTCTTT.

This chain links TRBV5-1 with TRBJ2-7; D gene unclear. The V and J ends lost 0 bases and 2 bases respectively, with 6 bases between them. This CDR3 comprises 13 residues. Germline loops: CDR1 SGHRS, CDR2 YFSETQ. The CDR3 loop reads CASSLAPTYEQYF. CDR3 nucleotides: TGCGCCAGCAGCTTGGCGCCTACCTACGAGCAGTACTTC.

This clonotype was found many times. This rearrangement joins TRBV7-2 to TRBJ2-5, with TRBD2 matching 11 bases. Trimming removed 5 bases from V and 5 bases from J; junction bases left unmatched: 7. The CDR3 extends over 15 amino acids. The V gene's germline CDR1 is SGHTA and CDR2 FQGNSA. The CDR3 DNA sequence: TGTGCCAGCAGCCGAGCTAGCGGGGGGTCGGAGACCCAGTACTTC. Translating it yields CASSRASGGSETQYF. The full variable domain, completed using reference TRBV7-2 and TRBJ2-5, is GAGVSQSPSNKVTEKGKDVELRCDPISGHTALYWYRQSLGQGLEFLIYFQGNSAPDKSGLPSDRFSAERTGGSVSTLTIQRTQQEDSAVYLCASSRASGGSETQYFGPGTRLLVL.

This clonotype has more than one count but fewer than ten. The gene calls are TRBV6-1 and TRBJ1-5; D unresolved. The CDR3 is 16 residues long. Germline CDR1 is MNHNS and CDR2 is SASEGT. Trimming left V 0 bases short and J 5 bases short, with 14 bases between. The CDR3 sequence is CASSEAPGRRDQPQHF. The CDR3 nucleotides are TGTGCCAGCAGTGAAGCCCCCGGGAGGCGCGATCAGCCCCAGCATTTT.

The chain links TRBV7-9 to TRBJ1-2; 7 bases map to TRBD1. Germline CDR1 and CDR2: SEHNR and FQNEAQ (reference sequence). The CDR3 spans 13 residues. V trimming: 5 bases; J trimming: 6 bases; junction bases outside the gene matches: 6. The CDR3 bases are TGTGCCAGCAGCGAAGGACAGGTCGATGGCTACACCTTC. The encoded protein is CASSEGQVDGYTF.

The chain links TRBV7-2 to TRBJ2-2; no clear D gene. From germline, CDR1 is SGHTA and CDR2 FQGNSA. V dropped 5 bases and J dropped 1 base, with 11 bases sitting between them. The CDR3 is 15 amino acids. The CDR3 coding sequence is TGTGCCAGCAGCCCCCCTTGGGGGAACACCGGGGAGCTGTTTTTT. It encodes CASSPPWGNTGELFF.

This clonotype has just a few counts. V and J are TRBV7-3 and TRBJ2-1; 12 bases are shared with TRBD2. Germline loops: CDR1 SGHTA, CDR2 FQGTGA. The CDR3 runs 18 residues. V gave up 3 bases and J gave up 5 bases; unmatched junction bases: 11. The DNA of the CDR3 is TGTGCCAGCAGCTTGTCCCCTAGCGGGGGGGAATGGGACAATGAGCAGTTCTTC. It is translated as CASSLSPSGGEWDNEQFF.

This clonotype showed up just a few times. The rearrangement links TRBV7-6 to TRBJ2-1; 8 nucleotides line up with TRBD2. There are 20 residues in the CDR3. In germline, CDR1 is SGHVS, CDR2 FNYEAQ. Trimming at V came to 4 bases and at J to 0 bases, leaving 17 bases not matched to a gene. The CDR3 region is CASSSPTRGGPSSSYNEQFF. The CDR3 coding sequence is TGTGCCAGCAGCTCTCCGACTCGCGGGGGGCCTTCGAGCTCCTACAATGAGCAGTTCTTC.

This chain connects TRBV6-5 to TRBJ1-6; maybe TRBD1 (6 bases). Germline V gene data show CDR1 as MNHEY and CDR2 as SVGAGI. V dropped 2 bases and J dropped 0 bases, with 8 bases sitting between them. The CDR3 length is 16 residues. For the CDR3, the DNA is TGTGCCAGCAGTTACACAGGGAGCTCCTATAATTCACCCCTCCACTTT. The encoded protein is CASSYTGSSYNSPLHF.

This rearrangement joins TRBV5-1 to TRBJ2-3, with TRBD2 matching 13 bases. Per germline, CDR1 SGHRS and CDR2 YFSETQ. The CDR3 loop spans 16 amino acids. V lost 3 bases, J lost 2 bases, and 3 bases stayed unmatched. CDR3 amino acids: CASSSGLAGFTDTQYF. The CDR3 nucleotides read TGCGCCAGCAGCTCGGGACTAGCGGGGTTCACAGATACGCAGTATTTT.

V usage is TRBV28 and J usage is TRBJ2-4; either TRBD1 or TRBD2 may fit D (7 bases each). Trimming took off 10 bases at V and 8 bases at J, with 24 bases between the two ends. This CDR3 has 15 amino acids. From germline, CDR1 is MDHEN and CDR2 SYDVKM. CDR3 residues: CATRGGSSVVDIQYF. CDR3 DNA sequence: TGTGCCACCAGGGGGGGCTCCTCTGTTGTGGACATTCAGTACTTC.

This rearrangement joins TRBV20-1 to TRBJ1-2; D not certain. The CDR3 totals 10 residues. Germline values: CDR1 DFQATT, CDR2 SNEGSKA (reference sequence). V was pared by 3 bases and J by 5 bases, with 4 bases between. The CDR3 nucleotides are TGCAGTGCTAGCTCTTATGGCTACACCTTC. It codes for CSASSYGYTF.

The chain is built from TRBV28 and TRBJ1-1, with unresolved D. Trimming removed 5 bases from V and 7 bases from J, with 11 bases in between. This CDR3 spans 12 amino acids. The V gene's germline CDR1 is MDHEN and CDR2 SYDVKM. CDR3: CASSINGNEAFF. Written as DNA, the CDR3 is TGTGCCAGCAGTATTAATGGGAATGAAGCTTTCTTT.

CDR3 region: CASSPGLAFTDTQYF. The CDR3 nucleotides are TGTGCCAGCAGCCCGGGACTAGCTTTCACAGATACGCAGTATTTT. The rearrangement joins TRBV5-6 to TRBJ2-3; 9 bases agree with TRBD2. This CDR3 has 15 amino acids. Looked up from germline, CDR1 is SGHDT and CDR2 is YYEEEE. V gave up 4 bases and J gave up 2 bases; unmatched junction bases: 5.

In the case of this clonotype: A read error may produce the germline difference seen at one junction end. V usage is TRBV7-7 and J usage is TRBJ2-3, with 7 bases matching TRBD2. The CDR3 is made up of 16 amino acids. Germline loops: CDR1 SSHAT, CDR2 FNYEAQ (reference sequence). The CDR3 is CASSLGLGRSTDTQYF. The CDR3 DNA reads as TGTGCTAGCAGCTTAGGACTAGGGAGGAGCACAGATACGCAGTATTTT.